Listed here are 9 T cell receptor beta chains from one sample, sequenced in a study of T cells in Graves' hyperthyroidism and ophthalmopathy. Researchers amplified the TCR beta CDR3 regions from RNA transcripts. HTBI primers were used for first-round RT-PCR of the TCR CDR3. One entry per CDR3 protein results from TCRdb running MiXCR on the multiplex PCR reads. The table has hundreds of thousands of distinct CDR3 sequences, approximately 15% seen once. Sample: blood. The receptor set was obtained from a woman aged 18-29 years with Graves' hyperthyroidism.

The chain has TRBV13 and TRBJ2-7; possibly TRBD1 for D (6 bases). Germline V CDR1 and CDR2: PRHDT, FYEKMQ (reference sequence). Trimming took off 2 bases at V and 1 base at J, with 15 bases between the two ends. The CDR3 is 16 residues long. The CDR3 here is CASSLTDRSGSYEQYF. The CDR3, as DNA: TGTGCCAGCAGCTTAACCGACAGGTCCGGATCCTACGAGCAGTACTTC.

V is TRBV29-1 and J is TRBJ2-1; TRBD2 matches at 13 bases. CDR3 length: 14 residues. The ends lost 7 bases at V and 8 bases at J; junction bases unmatched: 8. Germline lookup yields CDR1 SQVTM and CDR2 ANQGSEA. The CDR3 DNA sequence: TGCAGCGCTGGACTAGCGGGAGTTCGGCATGAGCAGTTCTTC. Translation: CSAGLAGVRHEQFF.

In this sample, this clonotype turned up many times. This chain joins TRBV20-1 and TRBJ1-1; no firm D call. The V end lost 1 base, the J end lost 4 bases, and 10 bases lay between the germline ends. This CDR3 spans 13 amino acids. The germline CDR1 and CDR2 sequences are DFQATT and SNEGSKA (reference sequence). CDR3 in amino acids: CSARVWKGTEAFF. CDR3 DNA sequence: TGCAGTGCTAGAGTCTGGAAAGGCACTGAAGCTTTCTTT.

This clonotype was seen a handful of times. The chain has TRBV20-1 and TRBJ2-7; TRBD1 aligns across 7 bases. The trim removed 5 bases at V and 9 bases at J, leaving 13 bases unmatched. The CDR3 spans 13 residues. Germline CDR1 and CDR2: DFQATT and SNEGSKA (reference sequence). The CDR3 nucleotides read TGCAGTGCTCCCTCGGGACAGAGCCTACGGCAGTACTTC. This encodes CSAPSGQSLRQYF.

In this sample, this clonotype turned up many times. CDR3 DNA: TGCAGTGCTAGGGGATCAAACCGTGAGCAGTTCTTC. It yields the protein CSARGSNREQFF. This chain uses TRBV20-1 with TRBJ2-1; D unclear. With 3 bases removed from V and 9 bases from J, the gap between germline ends came to 12 bases. The CDR3 has 12 amino acids. CDR1 DFQATT and CDR2 SNEGSKA come from the germline V gene (reference sequence).

The chain recombines TRBV30 with TRBJ2-1; maybe TRBD2 (6 bases). CDR1 is GTSNPN, CDR2 SVGIG, per germline (reference sequence). Trimming stripped 5 bases from V and 4 bases from J, with 12 bases between. The CDR3 covers 13 residues. The CDR3 region has the DNA TGTGCCTGGTTCCCGGGACTTTACAATGAGCAGTTCTTC. As protein: CAWFPGLYNEQFF.

This clonotype was picked up many times. Mismatch with germline at one junction end may stem from a read error. The chain employs TRBV12-3 or TRBV12-4 and TRBJ2-7; D is possibly TRBD2 (5 bases). The CDR3 has 14 residues. The CDR3 reads CASSLFEGSHEQYF. Here the CDR3 DNA reads TGTGCCAGCAGTCTGTTTGAGGGCTCCCACGAGCAGTACTTC.

In its sample, this clonotype was seen many times. The V gene is TRBV7-3, the J gene TRBJ1-2; D remains unclear. CDR3 length: 12 amino acids. Trimming left V 5 bases short and J 13 bases short, with 17 bases between. CDR1 and CDR2 from the germline V gene are SGHTA and FQGTGA. In DNA, the CDR3 is TGTGCCAGCAGCCCCCCAGGAGAGGCTCTCACCTTC. It specifies CASSPPGEALTF.

This chain uses TRBV29-1 with TRBJ2-2, with D possibly matching TRBD1 (6 bases). Trimming removed 0 bases at V and 6 bases at J, with 8 bases between. Germline V CDR1 and CDR2: SQVTM, ANQGSEA. The CDR3 extends over 13 amino acids. The CDR3 DNA reads as TGCAGCGTTGAAGATCAGGGGTCCGGGGAGCTGTTTTTT. It translates to CSVEDQGSGELFF.